This T cell receptor beta chain was sequenced in a study of shared clonotypes between healthy human individuals. CD45RO negativity and positive selection for CCR7 defined naive CD8 cells, a population that excluded terminally differentiated effector memory CD45RA+ cells. The data were produced by immunoSEQ multiplex PCR, yet TCRdb's version contains in-frame clones alone and is incomplete. Of some 2,100,000 clones listed, just over 90% were seen once; the top ten hold approximately 1.7%. The CDR3 is made up of 13 amino acids. V lost 0 bases and J lost 7, with 7 bases in between. The V gene's germline CDR1 is MGHRA and CDR2 YSYEKL.

This chain joins TRBV4-1 and TRBJ2-4, with D possibly being TRBD1 or TRBD2 (6 bases each). The receptor was isolated from a man between 18 and 35 years old in good health. Some clones in this sample may be carry-over from other donors' samples. Sequencing used naive CD8+ T cells from PBMCs. The CDR3 loop is CASSQEGGNIQYF. CDR3 sequence (DNA): TGCGCCAGCAGCCAAGAAGGGGGGAACATTCAGTACTTC.